Presented here are 11 T cell receptor beta chains from one specimen sequenced in a study of shared clonotypes between healthy human individuals. Repertoires were generated with immunoSEQ multiplex PCR, while TCRdb's copy carries only in-frame clones and drops some. Among 650,000 to 750,000 clones listed, roughly 78% were seen once. The sequenced material came from memory CD4+ T cells sorted from blood. Subset reported: CD45RA-negative fraction. These receptor sequences come from a woman under 40 in good health.

This clone occurred once. The V gene is TRBV28, the J gene TRBJ2-1, with D possibly matching TRBD1 (6 bases). V shed 5 bases and J shed 6 bases, with 17 bases lying between them. This CDR3 has 15 residues. Germline V gene data show CDR1 as MDHEN and CDR2 as SYDVKM. DNA for the CDR3: TGTGCCAGCAGTGAGGGGGTTTCAGGGTTCAATGAGCAGTTCTTC. Translation gives CASSEGVSGFNEQFF.

The chain employs TRBV29-1 and TRBJ2-3; D gene uncertain. The CDR3 sequence is 15 residues long. The V and J ends lost 0 bases and 3 bases respectively, with 13 bases between them. Germline V gene data show CDR1 as SQVTM and CDR2 as ANQGSEA. The CDR3 nucleotides are TGCAGCGTTGAAGACACCAATATTGGAACAGATACGCAGTATTTT. Amino acids: CSVEDTNIGTDTQYF.

With regard to this clone: Just one base apart from a much larger clone, this may be a read error. Other DNA sequences in the sample encode the same CDR3. The CDR3 nucleotides are TGTGCCAGCAGCTTAAGAGACACCGGGGAGCTGTTTTTT. Translating gives CASSLRDTGELFF. The rearrangement links TRBV7-3 to TRBJ2-2; D unresolved. The CDR3 extends over 13 amino acids. CDR1 and CDR2 from the germline V gene are SGHTA and FQGTGA. V lost 1 base and J lost 3, with 3 bases in between.

This clone was counted a single time. The chain carries TRBV7-6 and TRBJ2-5; no definite D call. In germline, CDR1 is SGHVS, CDR2 FNYEAQ. The ends were cut back, 4 bases at V and 9 bases at J, with 9 bases in the middle. This CDR3 has 11 amino acids. CDR3 sequence (DNA): TGTGCCAGCAGCTCCCGGATAGCCCAGTACTTC. Protein product: CASSSRIAQYF.

V and J are TRBV7-8 and TRBJ2-7, with 8 bases aligning to TRBD1. The J segment lost 8 bases and the V segment lost 1 base, leaving 13 bases of the junction unmatched. Germline V CDR1 and CDR2: SGHVS, FQNEAQ. The CDR3 runs 16 residues. The CDR3 protein is CASSLGPSRGLPQQYF. DNA for the CDR3: TGTGCCAGCAGCTTAGGCCCTAGCAGGGGGCTTCCCCAGCAGTACTTC.

This clone was seen only a few times. The gene calls are TRBV25-1 and TRBJ2-7; possible D gene TRBD2, 7 bases. CDR1 and CDR2 (germline): MGHDK, SYGVNS. The CDR3 has 13 amino acids. Trimming took off 4 bases at V and 6 bases at J, with 13 bases between the two ends. The CDR3 sequence: CASSVLGGAEQYF. CDR3 sequence (DNA): TGTGCCAGCAGTGTCCTAGGGGGGGCCGAGCAGTACTTC.

The CDR3 reads CASSAQGRDEQFF. As DNA, the CDR3 is TGCGCCAGCAGTGCACAGGGTCGAGATGAGCAGTTCTTC. This sequence joins TRBV10-1 and TRBJ2-1, with D possibly TRBD1 on 6 matching bases. The CDR3 runs to 13 residues. Germline lookup yields CDR1 WNHNN and CDR2 SYGVQD (reference sequence). V gave up 4 bases and J gave up 8 bases, with 12 bases separating them.

The chain carries TRBV6-6 and TRBJ2-5, with D perhaps TRBD1 (5 bases). The CDR3 covers 11 residues. CDR1 and CDR2 from the germline V gene are MNHNY and SVGAGI (reference sequence). V was clipped by 11 bases and J by 5 bases, with 12 bases between them. CDR3 loop: CAADSGETQYF. CDR3 DNA sequence: TGTGCCGCCGACAGTGGGGAGACCCAGTACTTC.

The CDR3 region has the DNA TGTGCCAGCAGCTCACCTCAGGGGGCTGGTGAAAAACTGTTTTTT. This translates into CASSSPQGAGEKLFF. The chain couples TRBV7-8 to TRBJ1-4; TRBD1 matches 8 bases. The CDR3 is 15 residues long. V trimming: 4 bases; J trimming: 7 bases; junction bases outside the gene matches: 8. Per the germline V gene, CDR1 is SGHVS and CDR2 is FQNEAQ.

The rearrangement joins TRBV28 to TRBJ1-2; D not resolved. The CDR3 has 11 residues. The V gene lost 5 bases and the J gene lost 6 bases, with 7 bases spanning the gap. Germline CDR1 reads MDHEN; CDR2 reads SYDVKM. CDR3 sequence: CASSRTDGYTF. The DNA of the CDR3 is TGTGCCAGCAGTCGAACAGATGGCTACACCTTC.

This chain joins TRBV6-4 and TRBJ2-5; TRBD2 matches 9 bases. The CDR3 extends over 18 amino acids. V dropped 5 bases and J dropped 6; count of bases not matched to a gene: 19. Germline loops: CDR1 MRHNA, CDR2 SNTAGT. CDR3 sequence (DNA): TGTGCCAGCAGTTATTTAAAGCGGGAGGCCTCGGTGTTAAAGACCCAGTACTTC. Protein sequence: CASSYLKREASVLKTQYF.